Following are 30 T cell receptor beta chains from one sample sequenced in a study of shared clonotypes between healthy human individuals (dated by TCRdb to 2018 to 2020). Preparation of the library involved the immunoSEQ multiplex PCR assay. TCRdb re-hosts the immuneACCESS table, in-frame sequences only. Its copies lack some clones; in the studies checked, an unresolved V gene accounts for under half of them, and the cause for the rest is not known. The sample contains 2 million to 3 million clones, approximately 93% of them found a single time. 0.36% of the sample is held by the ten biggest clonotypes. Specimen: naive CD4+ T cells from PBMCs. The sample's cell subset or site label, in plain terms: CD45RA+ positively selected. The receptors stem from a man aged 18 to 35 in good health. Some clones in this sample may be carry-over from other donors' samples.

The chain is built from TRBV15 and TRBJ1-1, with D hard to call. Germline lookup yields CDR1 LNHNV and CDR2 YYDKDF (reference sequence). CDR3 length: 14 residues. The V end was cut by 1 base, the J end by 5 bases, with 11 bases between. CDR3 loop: CATSRGGVRTEAFF. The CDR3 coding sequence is TGTGCCACCAGCAGAGGGGGAGTTCGGACTGAAGCTTTCTTT.

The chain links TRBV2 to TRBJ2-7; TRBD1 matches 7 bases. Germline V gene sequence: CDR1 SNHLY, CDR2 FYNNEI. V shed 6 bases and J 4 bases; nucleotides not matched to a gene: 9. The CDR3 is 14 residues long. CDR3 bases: TGTGCCAGCAGAGAGACGGGACAGTCTTACGAGCAGTACTTC. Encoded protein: CASRETGQSYEQYF.

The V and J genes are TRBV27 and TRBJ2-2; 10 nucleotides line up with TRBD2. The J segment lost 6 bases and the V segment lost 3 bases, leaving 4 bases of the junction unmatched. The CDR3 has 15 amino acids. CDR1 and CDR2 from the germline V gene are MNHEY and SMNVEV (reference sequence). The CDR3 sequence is CASSFLAGGPGELFF. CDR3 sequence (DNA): TGTGCCAGCAGTTTTTTAGCGGGAGGACCCGGGGAGCTGTTTTTT.

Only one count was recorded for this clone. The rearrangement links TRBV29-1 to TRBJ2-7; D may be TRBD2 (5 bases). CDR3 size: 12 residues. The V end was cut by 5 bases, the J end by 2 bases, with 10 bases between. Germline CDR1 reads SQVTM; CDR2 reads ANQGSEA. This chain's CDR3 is CSVRGRAYEQYF. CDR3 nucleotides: TGCAGCGTTCGTGGGAGAGCCTACGAGCAGTACTTC.

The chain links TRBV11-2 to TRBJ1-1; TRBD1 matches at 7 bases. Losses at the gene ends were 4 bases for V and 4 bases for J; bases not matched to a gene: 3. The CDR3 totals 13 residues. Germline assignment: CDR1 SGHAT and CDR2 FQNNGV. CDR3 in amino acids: CASSSRDSTEAFF. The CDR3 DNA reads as TGTGCCAGCAGCTCCCGGGACAGCACTGAAGCTTTCTTT.

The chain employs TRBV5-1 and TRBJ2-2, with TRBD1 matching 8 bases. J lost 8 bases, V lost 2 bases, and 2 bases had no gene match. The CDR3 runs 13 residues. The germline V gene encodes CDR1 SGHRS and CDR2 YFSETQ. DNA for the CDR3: TGCGCCAGCAGCTTCGGGGACAGGGGGGAGCTGTTTTTT. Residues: CASSFGDRGELFF.

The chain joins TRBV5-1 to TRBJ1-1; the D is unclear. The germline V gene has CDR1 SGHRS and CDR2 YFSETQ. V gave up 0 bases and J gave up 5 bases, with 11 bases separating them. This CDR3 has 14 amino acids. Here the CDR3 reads CASSLEWGKTEAFF. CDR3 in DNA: TGCGCCAGCAGCTTGGAGTGGGGAAAGACTGAAGCTTTCTTT.

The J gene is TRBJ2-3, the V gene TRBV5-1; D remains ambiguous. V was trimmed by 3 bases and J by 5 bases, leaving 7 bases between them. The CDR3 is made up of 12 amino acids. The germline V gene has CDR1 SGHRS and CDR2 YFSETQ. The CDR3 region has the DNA TGCGCCAGCAGCTCGGGCATAGATACGCAGTATTTT. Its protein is CASSSGIDTQYF.

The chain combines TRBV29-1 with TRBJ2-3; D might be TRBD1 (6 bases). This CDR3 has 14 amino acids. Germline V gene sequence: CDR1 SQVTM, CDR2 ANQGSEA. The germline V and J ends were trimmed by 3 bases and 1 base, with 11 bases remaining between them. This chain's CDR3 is CSVDQGTGTDTQYF. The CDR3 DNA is TGCAGCGTTGATCAGGGGACGGGCACAGATACGCAGTATTTT.

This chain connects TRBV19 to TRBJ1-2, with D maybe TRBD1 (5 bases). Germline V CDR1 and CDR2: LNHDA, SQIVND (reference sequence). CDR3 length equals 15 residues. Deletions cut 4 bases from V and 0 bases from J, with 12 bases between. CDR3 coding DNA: TGTGCCAGTAGTACCCCGGGACTGGCTAACTATGGCTACACCTTC. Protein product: CASSTPGLANYGYTF.

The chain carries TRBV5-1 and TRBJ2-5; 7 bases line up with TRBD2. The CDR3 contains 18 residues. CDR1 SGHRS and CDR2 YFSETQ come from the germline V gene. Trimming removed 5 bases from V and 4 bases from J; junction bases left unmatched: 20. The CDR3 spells CASSLGAAGPRLGETQYF. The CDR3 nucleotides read TGCGCCAGCAGTTTAGGGGCAGCGGGACCCCGGTTGGGAGAGACCCAGTACTTC.

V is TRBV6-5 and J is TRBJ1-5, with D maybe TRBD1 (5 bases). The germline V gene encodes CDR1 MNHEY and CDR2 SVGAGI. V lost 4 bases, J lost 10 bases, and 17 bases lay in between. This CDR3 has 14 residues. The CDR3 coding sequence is TGTGCCAGCAGTTGTGGGACGGGAATTTGTCCCCAGCATTTT. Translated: CASSCGTGICPQHF.

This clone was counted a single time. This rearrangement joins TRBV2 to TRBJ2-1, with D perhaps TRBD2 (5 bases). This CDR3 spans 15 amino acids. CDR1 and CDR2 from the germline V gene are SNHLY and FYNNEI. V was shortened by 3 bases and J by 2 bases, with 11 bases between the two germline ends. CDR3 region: CASSDKRITYNEQFF. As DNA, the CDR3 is TGTGCCAGCAGTGATAAGCGGATCACCTACAATGAGCAGTTCTTC.

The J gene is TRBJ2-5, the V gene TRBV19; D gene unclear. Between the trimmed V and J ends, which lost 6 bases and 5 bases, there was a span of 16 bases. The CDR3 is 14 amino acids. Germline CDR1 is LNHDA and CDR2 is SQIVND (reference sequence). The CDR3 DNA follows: TGTGCCAGTAGAGGGAAACCTCCGCGGGAGACCCAGTACTTC. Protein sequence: CASRGKPPRETQYF.

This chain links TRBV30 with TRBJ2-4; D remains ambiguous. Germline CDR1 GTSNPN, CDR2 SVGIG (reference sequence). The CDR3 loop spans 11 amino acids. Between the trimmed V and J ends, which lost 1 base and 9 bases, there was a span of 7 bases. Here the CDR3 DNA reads TGTGCCTGGAGTGGCCCCGGCATTCAGTACTTC. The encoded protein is CAWSGPGIQYF.

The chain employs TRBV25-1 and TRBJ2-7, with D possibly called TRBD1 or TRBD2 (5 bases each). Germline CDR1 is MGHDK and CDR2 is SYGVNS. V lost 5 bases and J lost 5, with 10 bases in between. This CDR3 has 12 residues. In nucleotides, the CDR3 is TGTGCCAGCAGTCCCATGGGGGACGAGCAGTACTTC. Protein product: CASSPMGDEQYF.

The CDR3 spells CASSPGGAGRYGYTF. CDR3 coding DNA: TGTGCCAGCTCACCCGGGGGGGCCGGACGGTATGGCTACACCTTC. The chain recombines TRBV18 with TRBJ1-2; TRBD1 is a possible D gene (6 bases). This CDR3 spans 15 amino acids. V was cut by 3 bases and J by 5 bases, with 16 bases left in between. Germline CDR1 is KGHSH and CDR2 is LQKENI.

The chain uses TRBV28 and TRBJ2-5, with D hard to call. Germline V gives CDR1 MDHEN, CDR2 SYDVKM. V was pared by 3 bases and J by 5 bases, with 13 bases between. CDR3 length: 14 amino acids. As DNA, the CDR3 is TGTGCCAGCAGTTTGAGCCAGAGCCGGGAGACCCAGTACTTC. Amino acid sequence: CASSLSQSRETQYF.

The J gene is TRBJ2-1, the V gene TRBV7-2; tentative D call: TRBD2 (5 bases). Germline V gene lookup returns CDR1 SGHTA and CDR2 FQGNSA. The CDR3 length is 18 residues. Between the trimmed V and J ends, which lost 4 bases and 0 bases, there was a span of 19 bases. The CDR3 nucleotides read TGTGCCAGCAGCTCCCAATCTTCTGCGGGCAACTCCTACAATGAGCAGTTCTTC. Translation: CASSSQSSAGNSYNEQFF.

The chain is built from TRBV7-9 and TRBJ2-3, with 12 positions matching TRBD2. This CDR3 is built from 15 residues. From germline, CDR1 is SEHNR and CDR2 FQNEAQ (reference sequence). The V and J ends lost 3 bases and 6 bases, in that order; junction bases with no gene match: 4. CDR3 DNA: TGTGCCAGCAGCTTTTCTAGCGGGAGGGCGGATACGCAGTATTTT. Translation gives CASSFSSGRADTQYF.

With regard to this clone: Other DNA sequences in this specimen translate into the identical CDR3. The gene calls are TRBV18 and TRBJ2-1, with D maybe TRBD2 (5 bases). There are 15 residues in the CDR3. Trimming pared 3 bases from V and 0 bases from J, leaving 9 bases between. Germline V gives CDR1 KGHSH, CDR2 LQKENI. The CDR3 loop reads CASSPSGFSYNEQFF. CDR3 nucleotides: TGTGCCAGCTCACCGAGCGGATTCTCCTACAATGAGCAGTTCTTC.

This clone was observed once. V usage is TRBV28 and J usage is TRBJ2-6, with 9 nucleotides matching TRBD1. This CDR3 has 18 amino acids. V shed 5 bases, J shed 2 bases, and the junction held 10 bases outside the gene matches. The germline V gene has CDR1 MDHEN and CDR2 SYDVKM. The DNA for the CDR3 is TGTGCCAGCAGTCGATCCGGGACAGGGAACCCTGGGGCCAACGTCCTGACTTTC. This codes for CASSRSGTGNPGANVLTF.

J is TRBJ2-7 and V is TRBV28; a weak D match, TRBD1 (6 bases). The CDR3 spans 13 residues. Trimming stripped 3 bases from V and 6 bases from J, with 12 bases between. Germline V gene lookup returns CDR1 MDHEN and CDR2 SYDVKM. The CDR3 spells CASSLFRGGEQYF. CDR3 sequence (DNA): TGTGCCAGCAGTTTGTTCAGGGGCGGCGAGCAGTACTTC.

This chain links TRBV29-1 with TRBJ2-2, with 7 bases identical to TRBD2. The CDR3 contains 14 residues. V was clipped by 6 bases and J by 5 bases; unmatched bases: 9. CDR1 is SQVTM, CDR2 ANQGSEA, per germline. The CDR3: CSVRGLEKTGELFF. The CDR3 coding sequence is TGCAGCGTAAGAGGACTAGAGAAGACCGGGGAGCTGTTTTTT.

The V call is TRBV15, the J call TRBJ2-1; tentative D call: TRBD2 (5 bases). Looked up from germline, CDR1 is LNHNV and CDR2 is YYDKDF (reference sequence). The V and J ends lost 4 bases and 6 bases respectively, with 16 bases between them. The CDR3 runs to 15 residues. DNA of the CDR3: TGTGCCACCAGCAAAGGGCTAGCACCGCCCAATGAGCAGTTCTTC. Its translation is CATSKGLAPPNEQFF.

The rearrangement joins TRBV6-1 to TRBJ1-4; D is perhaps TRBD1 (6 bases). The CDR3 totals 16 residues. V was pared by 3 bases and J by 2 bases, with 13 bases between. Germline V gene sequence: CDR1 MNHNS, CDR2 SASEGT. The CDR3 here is CASSDRGLFTNEKLFF. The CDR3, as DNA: TGTGCCAGCAGTGATAGGGGGTTGTTTACTAATGAAAAACTGTTTTTT.

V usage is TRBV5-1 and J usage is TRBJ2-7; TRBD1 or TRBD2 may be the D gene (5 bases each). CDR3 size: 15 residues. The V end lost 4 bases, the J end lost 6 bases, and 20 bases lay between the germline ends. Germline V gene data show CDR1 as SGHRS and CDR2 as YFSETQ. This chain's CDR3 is CASSGTGSSGGEQYF. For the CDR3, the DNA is TGCGCCAGCAGCGGGACGGGGTCTTCTGGAGGCGAGCAGTACTTC.

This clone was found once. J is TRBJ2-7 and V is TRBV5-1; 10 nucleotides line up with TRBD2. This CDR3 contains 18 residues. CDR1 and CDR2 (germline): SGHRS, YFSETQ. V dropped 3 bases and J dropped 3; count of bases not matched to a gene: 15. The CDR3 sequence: CASSSDIELAGEGYEQYF. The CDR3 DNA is TGCGCCAGCAGCTCCGACATAGAGCTAGCGGGGGAAGGCTACGAGCAGTACTTC.

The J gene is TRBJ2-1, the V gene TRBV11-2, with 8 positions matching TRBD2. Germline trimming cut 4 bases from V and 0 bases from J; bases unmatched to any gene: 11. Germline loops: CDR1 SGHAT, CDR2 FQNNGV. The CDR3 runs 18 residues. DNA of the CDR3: TGTGCCAGCAGCTACCGACTAGCGCAAGCGAGCTCCTACAATGAGCAGTTCTTC. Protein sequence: CASSYRLAQASSYNEQFF.

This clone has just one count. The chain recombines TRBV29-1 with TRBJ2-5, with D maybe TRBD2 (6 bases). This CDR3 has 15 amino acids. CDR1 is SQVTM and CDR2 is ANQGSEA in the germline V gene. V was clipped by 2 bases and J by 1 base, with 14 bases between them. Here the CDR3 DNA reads TGCAGCGTTGAAATTGGGGGGTTCCCCCAAGAGACCCAGTACTTC. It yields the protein CSVEIGGFPQETQYF.